This is a list of T cell receptor beta chains from one sample in a study of regulatory T cells in long-lasting Graves disease. TCRdb used MiXCR to reprocess the multiplex PCR reads, holding one entry per CDR3 protein. The sample shows hundreds of thousands of distinct CDR3 sequences, 20% of them seen only once. The sample here was peripheral blood mononuclear cells (PBMCs), taken when the disease was refractory, from a patient treated with antithyroid drugs. These receptors were taken from a female donor with Graves disease. CDR3s include the opening cysteine and the closing phenylalanine or tryptophan. Fields, in order: CDR3 DNA, CDR3 protein, J gene, clone size, V gene, CDR3 length, D gene. A D gene is named only where the DNA matches it firmly. Expanded clones are given a class, and other clones once, few, many or no size at all.

cdr3_nt: TGTGCCAGCTCACCACTTCCCAGAGCAACCTACGAGCAGTACTTC
cdr3_aa: CASSPLPRATYEQYF
j_call: TRBJ2-7
clone_size: many
v_call: TRBV18
cdr3_length: 15
d_call: NA

cdr3_nt: TGTGCCAGCAGCTTAGGTCCCAGGACGGAGGAAAAACTGTTTTTT
cdr3_aa: CASSLGPRTEEKLFF
j_call: TRBJ1-4
clone_size: few
v_call: TRBV7-2
cdr3_length: 15
d_call: NA

cdr3_nt: TGCAGTGCAAGGAGGAAGACCCAGTACTTC
cdr3_aa: CSARRKTQYF
j_call: TRBJ2-5
clone_size: many
v_call: TRBV20-1
cdr3_length: 10
d_call: NA

cdr3_nt: TGTGCCAGCGATCCCGTGGGGGGGCCAAACCCCAGTGGCGAGCAGTACTTC
cdr3_aa: CASDPVGGPNPSGEQYF
j_call: TRBJ2-7
clone_size: many
v_call: TRBV28
cdr3_length: 17
d_call: NA

cdr3_nt: TGTGCCAGCAGTCGGACTAGCGGGAGCCAGAACGAGCAGTACTTC
cdr3_aa: CASSRTSGSQNEQYF
j_call: TRBJ2-7
clone_size: few
v_call: TRBV7-9
cdr3_length: 15
d_call: TRBD2

cdr3_nt: TGTGCCAGCGGGCCGACCCCCCCAGGGACTAGCACAGATACGCAGTATTTT
cdr3_aa: CASGPTPPGTSTDTQYF
j_call: TRBJ2-3
clone_size: few
v_call: TRBV7-2
cdr3_length: 17
d_call: NA

cdr3_nt: TGTGCCAGCAGCCCTATAAGGTCGGAGACTGAAGCTTTCTTT
cdr3_aa: CASSPIRSETEAFF
j_call: TRBJ1-1
clone_size: NA
v_call: TRBV7-6
cdr3_length: 14
d_call: NA

cdr3_nt: TGTGCCACCAGTGATCCCGGGACTAGCGGGGGGAATGAGCAGTTCTTC
cdr3_aa: CATSDPGTSGGNEQFF
j_call: TRBJ2-1
clone_size: NA
v_call: TRBV24-1
cdr3_length: 16
d_call: TRBD2

cdr3_nt: TGCGCCAGCAGCTTCACAGACCGGACCTACGAGCAGTACTTC
cdr3_aa: CASSFTDRTYEQYF
j_call: TRBJ2-7
clone_size: few
v_call: TRBV5-1
cdr3_length: 14
d_call: NA

cdr3_nt: TGCAGTGCTAGGGAGGACGCCAGAGTTAGATACGAGCAGTACTTC
cdr3_aa: CSAREDARVRYEQYF
j_call: TRBJ2-7
clone_size: few
v_call: TRBV20-1
cdr3_length: 15
d_call: NA

cdr3_nt: TGTGCCAGCAGTCCGGTGGGACAGGGGTCCTACGAGCAGTACTTC
cdr3_aa: CASSPVGQGSYEQYF
j_call: TRBJ2-7
clone_size: many
v_call: TRBV2
cdr3_length: 15
d_call: TRBD1

cdr3_nt: TGTGCCAGCAGGCTCGTAGCGGGGGGTAATGAGCAGTTCTTC
cdr3_aa: CASRLVAGGNEQFF
j_call: TRBJ2-1
clone_size: NA
v_call: TRBV2
cdr3_length: 14
d_call: TRBD2

cdr3_nt: TGTGCCAGCAGCTACGGCCTAGCGGGGCTCTACAATGAGCAGTTCTTC
cdr3_aa: CASSYGLAGLYNEQFF
j_call: TRBJ2-1
clone_size: many
v_call: TRBV5-8
cdr3_length: 16
d_call: TRBD2

cdr3_nt: TGTGCCAGCAGCACTAAAGGCGGGGGGCGTAGGACGAACACTGAAGCTTTCTTT
cdr3_aa: CASSTKGGGRRTNTEAFF
j_call: TRBJ1-1
clone_size: many
v_call: TRBV28
cdr3_length: 18
d_call: NA

cdr3_nt: TGTGCCAGCAGTTTATCGGACAGCGGCACTGAAGCTTTCTTT
cdr3_aa: CASSLSDSGTEAFF
j_call: TRBJ1-1
clone_size: many
v_call: TRBV12-3/TRBV12-4
cdr3_length: 14
d_call: NA

cdr3_nt: TGCGCCAGCAGCCAAGGGGGGCTTTCGAACACTGAAGCTTTCTTT
cdr3_aa: CASSQGGLSNTEAFF
j_call: TRBJ1-1
clone_size: few
v_call: TRBV4-3
cdr3_length: 15
d_call: NA

cdr3_nt: TGTGCCAGCTCCGTCCCGGGCAATCAGCCCCAGCATTTT
cdr3_aa: CASSVPGNQPQHF
j_call: TRBJ1-5
clone_size: many
v_call: TRBV6-1
cdr3_length: 13
d_call: NA

cdr3_nt: TGCAGTGCTAGACGGTTCGGCTTGTCCTACGAGCAGTACTTC
cdr3_aa: CSARRFGLSYEQYF
j_call: TRBJ2-7
clone_size: many
v_call: TRBV20-1
cdr3_length: 14
d_call: NA

cdr3_nt: TGTGCCAGCAGCCCGGGGCTCCTAAATCAGCCCCAGCATTTT
cdr3_aa: CASSPGLLNQPQHF
j_call: TRBJ1-5
clone_size: many
v_call: TRBV27
cdr3_length: 14
d_call: NA

cdr3_nt: TGTGCCAGCAGCTTGGGAGTGGTCGGAGGGGCTGGGGCCAACGTCCTGACTTTC
cdr3_aa: CASSLGVVGGAGANVLTF
j_call: TRBJ2-6
clone_size: NA
v_call: TRBV5-4
cdr3_length: 18
d_call: NA

cdr3_nt: TGTGCCAGCAGCGGTTGGACAGGGGGGTCGACTGAAGCTTTCTTT
cdr3_aa: CASSGWTGGSTEAFF
j_call: TRBJ1-1
clone_size: NA
v_call: TRBV11-2
cdr3_length: 15
d_call: TRBD1

cdr3_nt: TGTGCCAGCAGAGATCAGGGCGCAACTAATGAAAAACTGTTTTTT
cdr3_aa: CASRDQGATNEKLFF
j_call: TRBJ1-4
clone_size: many
v_call: TRBV28
cdr3_length: 15
d_call: NA

cdr3_nt: TGTGCCAGCACCACCCTTGTGCAAGGTGGCTACACCTTC
cdr3_aa: CASTTLVQGGYTF
j_call: TRBJ1-2
clone_size: many
v_call: TRBV12-3/TRBV12-4
cdr3_length: 13
d_call: NA

cdr3_nt: TGTGCCAGCAGCTACGGTGAAACTAGCGGCCAAGAGACCCAGTACTTC
cdr3_aa: CASSYGETSGQETQYF
j_call: TRBJ2-5
clone_size: NA
v_call: TRBV5-8
cdr3_length: 16
d_call: TRBD2

cdr3_nt: TGTGCCAGCAGCGGGGACAGCCAAGGGACTGAAGCTTTCTTT
cdr3_aa: CASSGDSQGTEAFF
j_call: TRBJ1-1
clone_size: NA
v_call: TRBV5-5
cdr3_length: 14
d_call: TRBD1

cdr3_nt: TGCAGCGTTGGATCACACCTCCCCTCTGGGGCCAACGTCCTGACTTTC
cdr3_aa: CSVGSHLPSGANVLTF
j_call: TRBJ2-6
clone_size: NA
v_call: TRBV29-1
cdr3_length: 16
d_call: NA

cdr3_nt: TGCAGCGTTGAAGACGGGGAAGGGTACGGTTTTGTGGGATATGGCTACACCTTC
cdr3_aa: CSVEDGEGYGFVGYGYTF
j_call: TRBJ1-2
clone_size: NA
v_call: TRBV29-1
cdr3_length: 18
d_call: NA

cdr3_nt: TGCAGTGCTAGAGCCATGAGACTAGCGGGAGATCAGTACTTC
cdr3_aa: CSARAMRLAGDQYF
j_call: TRBJ2-7
clone_size: few
v_call: TRBV20-1
cdr3_length: 14
d_call: TRBD2

cdr3_nt: TGTGCCAGCAGCGAACAGGGACAGAGCACTGAAGCTTTCTTT
cdr3_aa: CASSEQGQSTEAFF
j_call: TRBJ1-1
clone_size: many
v_call: TRBV7-2
cdr3_length: 14
d_call: TRBD1

cdr3_nt: TGCGCCAGCAGTGGGAGTGGGACAGGGTACAATGAGCAGTTCTTC
cdr3_aa: CASSGSGTGYNEQFF
j_call: TRBJ2-1
clone_size: NA
v_call: TRBV10-2
cdr3_length: 15
d_call: TRBD1

cdr3_nt: TGTGCCAGCAGCGTCCAGGAAAACACTGAAGCTTTCTTT
cdr3_aa: CASSVQENTEAFF
j_call: TRBJ1-1
clone_size: few
v_call: TRBV7-2
cdr3_length: 13
d_call: NA

cdr3_nt: TGTGCCAGCAGAGCCTTTGGCTCGTCGGGGGGAAATCAGCCCCAGCATTTT
cdr3_aa: CASRAFGSSGGNQPQHF
j_call: TRBJ1-5
clone_size: many
v_call: TRBV28
cdr3_length: 17
d_call: NA

cdr3_nt: TGTGCCAGCAGCGCGACGGGACTGCAAGAGACCCAGTACTTC
cdr3_aa: CASSATGLQETQYF
j_call: TRBJ2-5
clone_size: NA
v_call: TRBV5-6
cdr3_length: 14
d_call: NA

cdr3_nt: TGTGCCTGGGCCCCTAAACTTAGCAATCAGCCCCAGCATTTT
cdr3_aa: CAWAPKLSNQPQHF
j_call: TRBJ1-5
clone_size: NA
v_call: TRBV30
cdr3_length: 14
d_call: NA

cdr3_nt: TGCGCCAGCAGCTTGACTAGCGGGAGCTCCGGGGAGCTGTTTTTT
cdr3_aa: CASSLTSGSSGELFF
j_call: TRBJ2-2
clone_size: few
v_call: TRBV5-1
cdr3_length: 15
d_call: TRBD2

cdr3_nt: TGTGCCAGCAGCATGGGACTAGCGGGCTTGAACAATGAGCAGTTCTTC
cdr3_aa: CASSMGLAGLNNEQFF
j_call: TRBJ2-1
clone_size: NA
v_call: TRBV7-9
cdr3_length: 16
d_call: TRBD2

cdr3_nt: TGCGCCAGCAGTCAAGGCGAGTTAGGTCAGCCCCAGCATTTT
cdr3_aa: CASSQGELGQPQHF
j_call: TRBJ1-5
clone_size: few
v_call: TRBV4-1
cdr3_length: 14
d_call: NA

cdr3_nt: TGTGCCAGCAGTCCAAACAGAGCCCTAATCAATGGCTACACCTTC
cdr3_aa: CASSPNRALINGYTF
j_call: TRBJ1-2
clone_size: many
v_call: TRBV12-3/TRBV12-4
cdr3_length: 15
d_call: NA

cdr3_nt: TGCATTATAAAAACGGACCTGAACACTGAAGCTTTCTTT
cdr3_aa: CIIKTDLNTEAFF
j_call: TRBJ1-1
clone_size: few
v_call: TRBV29-1
cdr3_length: 13
d_call: NA

cdr3_nt: TGTGCCAGCTCACCGGAACGCACAGATACGCAGTATTTT
cdr3_aa: CASSPERTDTQYF
j_call: TRBJ2-3
clone_size: NA
v_call: TRBV18
cdr3_length: 13
d_call: NA

cdr3_nt: TGTGCCAGCAGTTATGCCCCGAGGGACAGCTCCTATAATTCACCCCTCCACTTT
cdr3_aa: CASSYAPRDSSYNSPLHF
j_call: TRBJ1-6
clone_size: NA
v_call: TRBV6-5
cdr3_length: 18
d_call: TRBD1

cdr3_nt: TGCGCCAGCAGCGGGCTCTCCGGGACAGGGGTTGAAAAACTGTTTTTT
cdr3_aa: CASSGLSGTGVEKLFF
j_call: TRBJ1-4
clone_size: NA
v_call: TRBV5-1
cdr3_length: 16
d_call: TRBD1

cdr3_nt: TGTGCCAGTAGTACCCTAGGGGCCGCGCCCACTGAAGCTTTCTTT
cdr3_aa: CASSTLGAAPTEAFF
j_call: TRBJ1-1
clone_size: NA
v_call: TRBV19
cdr3_length: 15
d_call: NA

cdr3_nt: TGCGCCAGCAGCGGGGGACTAGCGGGACAAAAAAACATTCAGTACTTC
cdr3_aa: CASSGGLAGQKNIQYF
j_call: TRBJ2-4
clone_size: few
v_call: TRBV5-1
cdr3_length: 16
d_call: TRBD2

cdr3_nt: TGTGCCAGCAGTCAACTATCCGGGACAGGTCTGAACACTGAAGCTTTCTTT
cdr3_aa: CASSQLSGTGLNTEAFF
j_call: TRBJ1-1
clone_size: many
v_call: TRBV12-3/TRBV12-4
cdr3_length: 17
d_call: TRBD1

cdr3_nt: TGTGCCTGGAGTGCTATAGGGGCGGTACGAGAGCAGTACTTC
cdr3_aa: CAWSAIGAVREQYF
j_call: TRBJ2-7
clone_size: NA
v_call: TRBV30
cdr3_length: 14
d_call: NA

cdr3_nt: TGTGCCAGCAGTTTGGCCAGGGGTTGGTCCCAGCATTTT
cdr3_aa: CASSLARGWSQHF
j_call: TRBJ1-5
clone_size: NA
v_call: TRBV12-3/TRBV12-4
cdr3_length: 13
d_call: NA

cdr3_nt: TGTGCCTGGAATTACGGGGCGAGGGCACACGAGCAGTACTTC
cdr3_aa: CAWNYGARAHEQYF
j_call: TRBJ2-7
clone_size: many
v_call: TRBV30
cdr3_length: 14
d_call: NA

cdr3_nt: TGTGCCACCAGCAGAGATATAGGACAGGGGTACGAGCAGTACTTC
cdr3_aa: CATSRDIGQGYEQYF
j_call: TRBJ2-7
clone_size: few
v_call: TRBV15
cdr3_length: 15
d_call: TRBD1

cdr3_nt: TGTGCCAGCAGCGCGGGGACAGGGTGGGATGAGCAGTTCTTC
cdr3_aa: CASSAGTGWDEQFF
j_call: TRBJ2-1
clone_size: NA
v_call: TRBV7-8
cdr3_length: 14
d_call: TRBD1

cdr3_nt: TGCGCCAGCAGCCAAGGTAGGGGGCTAAACACTGAAGCTTTCTTT
cdr3_aa: CASSQGRGLNTEAFF
j_call: TRBJ1-1
clone_size: NA
v_call: TRBV13
cdr3_length: 15
d_call: TRBD1

cdr3_nt: TGTGCCAGCAGCTTAGAAGCGGTTTGGCAGTTCTTC
cdr3_aa: CASSLEAVWQFF
j_call: TRBJ2-1
clone_size: NA
v_call: TRBV7-9
cdr3_length: 12
d_call: NA